The 2 T cell receptor beta chains below all came from one sample that was sequenced in a study of T-cell memory formation after mild COVID-19. TCRdb re-called the 5' RACE reads with MiXCR, one entry per CDR3 protein. Of fewer than 400,000 distinct CDR3 sequences detected, about an eighth appear once; the ten largest clones hold around 21%. The sample comprised PBMCs or a T cell subset sorted from them (not recorded which). These receptor sequences come from a man aged 18 to 30 who had mild COVID-19 (a few samples of this study predate the infection). Cell type and time point are not known.

This clonotype was seen more than once but under ten times. The V gene is TRBV14, the J gene TRBJ2-5; TRBD1 matches 7 bases. Germline V gene sequence: CDR1 SGHDN, CDR2 FVKESK. The length of the CDR3 is 16 residues. Losses at the gene ends were 5 bases for V and 2 bases for J; bases not matched to a gene: 11. The CDR3 nucleotides are TGTGCCAGCAGCTCAAGACCGGGACAGCGACAAGAGACCCAGTACTTC. Translated, it gives CASSSRPGQRQETQYF.

This chain connects TRBV6-5 to TRBJ1-1; weak D call: TRBD1 (5 bases). Germline-derived CDR1 and CDR2 are MNHEY and SVGAGI. This CDR3 is 14 amino acids long. V was cut by 8 bases and J by 8 bases, with 21 bases left in between. CDR3 coding DNA: TGTGCCAGCTCTACCAATGCCGGAGGGGCAGAAGCTTTCTTT. Translating it yields CASSTNAGGAEAFF.